The TCR beta chain under discussion was sequenced for a study of Graves' ophthalmopathy and Graves' hyperthyroidism. Study outcomes and limitations: For predicting ophthalmopathy progression, the model had roughly 64% sensitivity and approximately 77% specificity. Clonotypes were expanded in thyroid at above 0.001 frequency, and most also appeared in blood.

Looked up from germline, CDR1 is ENHRY and CDR2 is SYGVKD. The CDR3 covers 15 residues. People with hyperthyroidism were aged 18 to 65 and newly diagnosed, under 2 months' duration. On this clonotype itself: Its antigen is unknown. An end of the junction does not agree with germline; a read error may underlie this.

For repertoire sequencing, the TCR beta CDR3 regions were amplified from RNA transcripts. RT-PCR was first run with HTBI primers, then multiplex PCR in a second round. MiXCR, run by TCRdb on the multiplex PCR reads, gives a single entry per CDR3 protein. Of about 590,000 distinct CDR3 sequences in the sample, under 40% were seen once. The chain carries TRBV10-3 and TRBJ1-5; 9 nucleotides agree with TRBD1. The receptor was derived from an adult man with Graves' hyperthyroidism. The sample consisted of peripheral blood or thyroid tissue (not recorded which). DNA for the CDR3: TGTGCCGTCAGTGAGCCAGACAGGGGGGTAAATCCCCAGCATTTT. It encodes CAVSEPDRGVNPQHF.